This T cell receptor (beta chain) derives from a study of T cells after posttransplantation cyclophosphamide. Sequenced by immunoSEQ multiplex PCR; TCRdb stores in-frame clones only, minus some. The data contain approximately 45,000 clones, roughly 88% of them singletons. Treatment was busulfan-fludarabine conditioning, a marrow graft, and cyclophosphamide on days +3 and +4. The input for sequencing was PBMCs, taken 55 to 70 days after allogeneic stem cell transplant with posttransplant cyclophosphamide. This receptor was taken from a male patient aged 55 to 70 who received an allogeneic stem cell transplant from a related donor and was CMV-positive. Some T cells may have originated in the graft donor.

CDR3 in amino acids: CASSRSRTDTQYF. The CDR3 DNA follows: TGTGCCAGCAGCCGGAGTCGCACAGATACGCAGTATTTT. V gene TRBV14 combines with J gene TRBJ2-3, with D unresolved. Trimming removed 4 bases at V and 1 base at J, with 6 bases between. This CDR3 contains 13 residues. From germline, CDR1 is SGHDN and CDR2 FVKESK.